This is a list of T cell receptor beta chains from one sample in a study of cytomegalovirus exposure and HLA in healthy donors. Clones were sequenced by immunoSEQ multiplex PCR, and TCRdb holds only the in-frame ones, with some missing. The sample contains tens of thousands of clones, just under 95% of which appear only once. Material: PBMCs. These receptors came from a man between 18 and 35 years old in good health and CMV-seropositive. Both conserved end residues are part of each CDR3. A D gene is named only where the DNA matches it firmly. Clone size is given for some rows only: seen once, a few or many times, or a class if the clone is expanded.

v_gene: TRBV6-1
d_gene: TRBD1
abundance: .
j_gene: TRBJ2-1
CDR3aa: CASELGQPHNEQFF
CDR3nt: TGTGCCTCCGAATTGGGACAGCCCCACAATGAGCAGTTCTTC

v_gene: TRBV9
d_gene: .
abundance: .
j_gene: TRBJ2-5
CDR3aa: CASSVVSGRRKTQYF
CDR3nt: TGTGCCAGCAGCGTAGTGAGCGGGCGCCGGAAGACCCAGTACTTC

v_gene: TRBV19
d_gene: .
abundance: .
j_gene: TRBJ1-2
CDR3aa: CASSGGDGYTF
CDR3nt: TGTGCCAGTAGTGGCGGTGACGGCTACACCTTC

v_gene: TRBV21-1
d_gene: .
abundance: .
j_gene: TRBJ2-4
CDR3aa: CASSNKTSGGAAKNIQYF
CDR3nt: TGTGCCAGCAGCAATAAGACTAGCGGGGGGGCCGCCAAAAACATTCAGTACTTC

v_gene: TRBV23-1
d_gene: TRBD1
abundance: .
j_gene: TRBJ1-1
CDR3aa: CASRPGQGANWRTEAFF
CDR3nt: TGCGCCAGCAGGCCGGGACAGGGGGCGAACTGGAGGACTGAAGCTTTCTTT

v_gene: TRBV7-9
d_gene: TRBD1
abundance: .
j_gene: TRBJ1-2
CDR3aa: CASSLDWDSSYGYTF
CDR3nt: TGTGCCAGCAGCTTAGACTGGGACAGTTCCTATGGCTACACCTTC

v_gene: TRBV30
d_gene: TRBD2
abundance: .
j_gene: TRBJ2-5
CDR3aa: CAWSVGLAGDGQETQYF
CDR3nt: TGTGCCTGGAGTGTAGGGCTAGCGGGGGATGGTCAAGAGACCCAGTACTTC

v_gene: TRBV25-1
d_gene: TRBD2
abundance: .
j_gene: TRBJ2-3
CDR3aa: CASSVGTSSREDTQYF
CDR3nt: TGTGCCAGCAGTGTAGGGACTAGTAGCCGAGAGGATACGCAGTATTTT

v_gene: TRBV7-6
d_gene: .
abundance: .
j_gene: TRBJ2-1
CDR3aa: CASSSGTLVRNEQFF
CDR3nt: TGTGCCAGCAGCTCCGGGACTCTAGTGAGGAATGAGCAGTTCTTC

v_gene: TRBV4-1
d_gene: TRBD2
abundance: .
j_gene: TRBJ2-2
CDR3aa: CASSQVGTSVTGELFF
CDR3nt: TGCGCCAGCAGCCAAGTGGGGACTAGCGTCACCGGGGAGCTGTTTTTT

v_gene: TRBV28
d_gene: .
abundance: .
j_gene: TRBJ1-4
CDR3aa: CASSGLFEKLFF
CDR3nt: TGTGCCAGCAGCGGACTGTTCGAAAAACTGTTTTTT

v_gene: TRBV19
d_gene: .
abundance: .
j_gene: TRBJ1-3
CDR3aa: CASIGGIASGNTIYF
CDR3nt: TGTGCCAGTATCGGGGGGATTGCCTCTGGAAACACCATATATTTT

v_gene: TRBV5-1
d_gene: .
abundance: .
j_gene: TRBJ2-5
CDR3aa: CASSLARKDFEETQYF
CDR3nt: TGCGCCAGCAGCTTAGCCCGCAAGGACTTCGAAGAGACCCAGTACTTC

v_gene: TRBV5-1
d_gene: TRBD2
abundance: .
j_gene: TRBJ2-7
CDR3aa: CASSSTGGGYEQYF
CDR3nt: TGCGCCAGCAGCTCCACGGGGGGTGGGTACGAGCAGTACTTC

v_gene: TRBV21-1
d_gene: .
abundance: .
j_gene: TRBJ2-7
CDR3aa: CASSNGGTPKFYEQYF
CDR3nt: TGTGCCAGCAGCAACGGGGGGACACCCAAATTCTACGAGCAGTACTTC

v_gene: TRBV20-1
d_gene: TRBD1
abundance: .
j_gene: TRBJ1-2
CDR3aa: CSARGLDGYTF
CDR3nt: TGCAGTGCCAGGGGGTTGGATGGCTACACCTTC

v_gene: TRBV9
d_gene: .
abundance: .
j_gene: TRBJ2-1
CDR3aa: CASSVAGSTNEQFF
CDR3nt: TGTGCCAGCAGCGTAGCCGGGAGCACGAATGAGCAGTTCTTC

v_gene: TRBV9
d_gene: .
abundance: .
j_gene: TRBJ2-1
CDR3aa: CASSRGITEQFF
CDR3nt: TGTGCCAGCAGCCGCGGAATTACTGAGCAGTTCTTC

v_gene: TRBV6-1
d_gene: .
abundance: .
j_gene: TRBJ2-5
CDR3aa: CASSPAGGTQETQYF
CDR3nt: TGTGCCAGCTCCCCAGCAGGGGGGACGCAGGAGACCCAGTACTTC

v_gene: TRBV7-2
d_gene: .
abundance: .
j_gene: TRBJ2-3
CDR3aa: CASRNFADTQYF
CDR3nt: TGTGCCAGCAGGAACTTCGCAGATACGCAGTATTTT

v_gene: TRBV10-1
d_gene: TRBD1
abundance: .
j_gene: TRBJ2-2
CDR3aa: CASSTGTGGTGELFF
CDR3nt: TGCGCCAGCAGTACCGGGACAGGGGGCACCGGGGAGCTGTTTTTT

v_gene: TRBV2
d_gene: .
abundance: once
j_gene: TRBJ2-7
CDR3aa: CASSGDGSSEQYF
CDR3nt: TGTGCCAGCAGTGGCGACGGTAGCAGCGAGCAGTACTTC

v_gene: TRBV5-8
d_gene: .
abundance: .
j_gene: TRBJ2-7
CDR3aa: CASSLVEYEQYF
CDR3nt: TGTGCCAGCAGCTTAGTTGAGTACGAGCAGTACTTC

v_gene: TRBV27
d_gene: .
abundance: .
j_gene: TRBJ2-3
CDR3aa: CASSQIPPNTDTQYF
CDR3nt: TGTGCCAGCAGTCAGATCCCTCCGAACACAGATACGCAGTATTTT